The rows below give T cell receptor beta chains drawn from one sample of a study of T cell changes during pregnancy in multiple sclerosis. Profiling relied on immunoSEQ multiplex PCR, and the TCRdb table lists in-frame clones only, not all of them. The data show around 33,000 clones, 85% to 90% seen once. The input for sequencing was CD4+ T cells from peripheral blood mononuclear cells, taken in the third trimester of pregnancy. Every receptor here comes from a female donor in good health, enrolled as a control in a pregnancy study. Both conserved end residues are part of each CDR3.

j_call: TRBJ2-3; v_call: TRBV29-1; cdr3_aa: CSVEEPGQGITDTQYF
j_call: TRBJ2-1; v_call: TRBV27; cdr3_aa: CASSSRTSSSSYNEQFF
j_call: TRBJ1-5; v_call: TRBV9; cdr3_aa: CASSINPSGQPQHF
j_call: TRBJ2-3; v_call: TRBV9; cdr3_aa: CASSPAGAYTDTQYF
j_call: TRBJ2-4; v_call: TRBV18; cdr3_aa: CASSPHLQGNIQYF
j_call: TRBJ2-7; v_call: TRBV28; cdr3_aa: CASSLSTEQYF
j_call: TRBJ2-1; v_call: TRBV9; cdr3_aa: CASSVAGTGPSGEQFF
j_call: TRBJ1-3; v_call: TRBV7-9; cdr3_aa: CASSLDNGNTIYF
j_call: TRBJ2-7; v_call: TRBV6-5; cdr3_aa: CASTSPLVDYEQYF
j_call: TRBJ1-1; v_call: TRBV7-8; cdr3_aa: CASSLTQFAEAFF
j_call: TRBJ1-1; v_call: TRBV14; cdr3_aa: CASSQDPKGGTEAFF
j_call: TRBJ1-6; v_call: TRBV7-2; cdr3_aa: CASSPQGFGTPLHF
j_call: TRBJ2-2; v_call: TRBV11-2; cdr3_aa: CATQRAGAEDVGELFF
j_call: TRBJ2-3; v_call: TRBV30; cdr3_aa: CAWSSGQGTDTQYF
j_call: TRBJ2-6; v_call: TRBV5-4; cdr3_aa: CASTLLIASFSGANVLTF
j_call: TRBJ2-1; v_call: TRBV5-1; cdr3_aa: CASSLVVTGRYNEQFF
j_call: TRBJ2-7; v_call: TRBV4-1; cdr3_aa: CASSQVLSRRDGEQYF
j_call: TRBJ1-2; v_call: TRBV5-4; cdr3_aa: CASSLGNGPAGGYTF
j_call: TRBJ1-4; v_call: TRBV19; cdr3_aa: CASSGRTGLAEKLFF
j_call: TRBJ1-6; v_call: TRBV27; cdr3_aa: CASSLDPGGNGSPLHF
j_call: TRBJ1-4; v_call: TRBV10-3; cdr3_aa: CAARQGPTNEKLFF
j_call: TRBJ1-4; v_call: TRBV28; cdr3_aa: CATASRDRGKLFF
j_call: TRBJ2-2; v_call: TRBV5-1; cdr3_aa: CASSQSGYGGELFF
j_call: TRBJ1-2; v_call: TRBV7-9; cdr3_aa: CASSSRDTNYGYTF
j_call: TRBJ1-1; v_call: TRBV6-5; cdr3_aa: CASSSHRENTEAFF
j_call: TRBJ2-1; v_call: TRBV28; cdr3_aa: CASSLGASGRIYNEQFF
j_call: TRBJ2-1; v_call: TRBV7-6; cdr3_aa: CASSLWREGGNEQFF
j_call: TRBJ2-2; v_call: TRBV6-4; cdr3_aa: CASSDSPGTVSTGELFF
j_call: TRBJ1-2; v_call: TRBV4-2; cdr3_aa: CASSQDSAGQWGYTF
j_call: TRBJ1-5; v_call: TRBV6-1; cdr3_aa: CASSERDRGPSNQPQHF
j_call: TRBJ2-1; v_call: TRBV2; cdr3_aa: CASSQPGRLYNEQFF
j_call: TRBJ2-7; v_call: TRBV19; cdr3_aa: CASNIGQGEPSYEQYF
j_call: TRBJ2-3; v_call: TRBV19; cdr3_aa: CASRTSGGTTDTQYF
j_call: TRBJ2-3; v_call: TRBV7-9; cdr3_aa: CASSLMADTQYF
j_call: TRBJ2-7; v_call: TRBV6-1; cdr3_aa: CASSVAGTGVYYEQYF
j_call: TRBJ1-1; v_call: TRBV7-2; cdr3_aa: CASSLGDRGEAFF
j_call: TRBJ1-3; v_call: TRBV10-3; cdr3_aa: CAISAAGRAGNTIYF
j_call: TRBJ2-7; v_call: TRBV5-5; cdr3_aa: CASSFLRDRGYEQYF
j_call: TRBJ1-6; v_call: TRBV11-3; cdr3_aa: CASTKEGVGSPLHF
j_call: TRBJ1-2; v_call: TRBV7-2; cdr3_aa: CASTTLSVIRGGYTF
j_call: TRBJ1-1; v_call: TRBV6-5; cdr3_aa: CASRTPTGRAFF
j_call: TRBJ2-2; v_call: TRBV6-4; cdr3_aa: CASSDGLAGGCGGGELFF
j_call: TRBJ1-1; v_call: TRBV7-9; cdr3_aa: CASSPRGGDTEAFF
j_call: TRBJ1-4; v_call: TRBV7-9; cdr3_aa: CASSPDSYNEKLFF
j_call: TRBJ2-1; v_call: TRBV4-2; cdr3_aa: CASSQDLASYNEQFF
j_call: TRBJ2-1; v_call: TRBV5-4; cdr3_aa: CASSFFQGNNNEQFF
j_call: TRBJ1-1; v_call: TRBV6-1; cdr3_aa: CASSTLMNTEAFF
j_call: TRBJ2-4; v_call: TRBV11-2; cdr3_aa: CASSLASGLAGGVDIQYF
j_call: TRBJ2-1; v_call: TRBV5-6; cdr3_aa: CASSVTGQGYNEQFF